The clone carrying this T cell receptor (beta chain) was counted a few times. What it recognizes is unknown. The sample belongs to a study of naive and memory T cell subsets. Study-level points and caveats: Possibly reflecting memory cells re-expressing CD45RA, a few larger clonotypes occurred in naive repertoires, especially CD8. The power law exponent of TCR abundance differed between naive and memory cells.

The germline V gene has CDR1 MDHEN and CDR2 SYDVKM. The CDR3 is made up of 14 amino acids. The V end lost 8 bases, the J end lost 6 bases, and 17 bases lay between the germline ends. An equimolar mix of two oligonucleotides served as the beta constant-region primer for TRBC1 and TRBC2. The ligated cDNA underwent four PCR rounds using SP2 and nested alpha and beta constant-region primers. The cDNA 3' end received a ligated single-stranded oligonucleotide carrying the SP2 primer and a 12-nucleotide UMI. TCRdb called the UMI-ligation and nested PCR reads again in MiXCR, with one record for every CDR3 protein. Counted here are approximately 140,000 distinct CDR3 sequences, approximately 20% occurring once; the ten biggest clones make up about 0.57%. Cells stained for CD3, CD4, CD8, CD45RA, CD27 and viability were sorted into four CD45RA/CD27 subsets.

The rearrangement joins TRBV28 to TRBJ2-1; D possibly corresponds to TRBD2 (6 bases). The source of this sequence is a human donor in good health. Sequencing was performed on naive CD8+ T cells from blood. CDR3 amino acids: CASGEFGGINEQFF. The CDR3 nucleotides read TGTGCCAGCGGAGAGTTCGGCGGGATCAATGAGCAGTTCTTC.